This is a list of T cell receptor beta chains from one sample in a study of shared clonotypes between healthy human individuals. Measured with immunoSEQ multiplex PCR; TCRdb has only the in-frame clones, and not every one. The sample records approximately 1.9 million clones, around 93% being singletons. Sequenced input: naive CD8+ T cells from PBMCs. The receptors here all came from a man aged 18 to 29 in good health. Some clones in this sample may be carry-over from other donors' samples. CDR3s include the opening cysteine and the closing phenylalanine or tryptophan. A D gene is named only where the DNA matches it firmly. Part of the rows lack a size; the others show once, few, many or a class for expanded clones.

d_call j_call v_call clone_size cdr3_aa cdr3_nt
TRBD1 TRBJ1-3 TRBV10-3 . CAISELFRDRIESGNTIYF TGTGCCATCAGTGAACTATTCCGGGACAGGATAGAGTCTGGAAACACCATATATTTT
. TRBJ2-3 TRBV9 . CASSVEWSTDTQYF TGTGCCAGCAGCGTAGAGTGGAGCACAGATACGCAGTATTTT
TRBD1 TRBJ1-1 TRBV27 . CASSLGQGWAEAFF TGTGCCAGCAGCCTCGGACAGGGTTGGGCTGAAGCTTTCTTT
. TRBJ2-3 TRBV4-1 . CASSQDEYRDPTDTQYF TGCGCCAGCAGCCAAGACGAATATCGGGACCCGACAGATACGCAGTATTTT
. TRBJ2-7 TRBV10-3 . CAPKDRPYEQYF TGTGCCCCAAAAGACAGACCCTACGAGCAGTACTTC
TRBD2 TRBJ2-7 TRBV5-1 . CASSPGLADLSSYEQYF TGCGCCAGCAGCCCGGGACTAGCGGACCTGAGCTCCTACGAGCAGTACTTC
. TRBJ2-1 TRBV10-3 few CAISESTNEQFF TGTGCCATCAGTGAGTCGACCAATGAGCAGTTCTTC
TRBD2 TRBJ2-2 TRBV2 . CAVQYLAREGFFTGELFF TGTGCCGTACAGTACCTAGCGAGGGAGGGTTTTTTCACCGGGGAGCTGTTTTTT
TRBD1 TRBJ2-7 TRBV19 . CASSNRDRDSYEQYF TGTGCCAGTAGTAACCGGGACAGGGACTCCTACGAGCAGTACTTC
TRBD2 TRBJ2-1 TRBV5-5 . CASSLGTSGRVDEQFF TGTGCCAGCAGCTTGGGGACTAGCGGGAGGGTCGATGAGCAGTTCTTC
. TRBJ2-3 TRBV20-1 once CSVSYTQGF TGCAGTGTGTCGTATACGCAGGGTTTT
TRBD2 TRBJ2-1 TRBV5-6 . CASSLTFGVAGSYNEQFF TGTGCCAGCAGCTTGACCTTTGGGGTAGCGGGGTCCTACAATGAGCAGTTCTTC
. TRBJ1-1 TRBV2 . CASSEGPWTKNLSGTEAFF TGTGCCAGCAGTGAAGGTCCCTGGACGAAAAACTTAAGCGGCACTGAAGCTTTCTTT
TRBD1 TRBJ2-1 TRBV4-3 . CASSLRVGTGGNEQFF TGCGCCAGCAGCCTCCGGGTGGGGACAGGGGGCAATGAGCAGTTCTTC
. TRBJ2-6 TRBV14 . CASSQDSFPGANVLTF TGTGCCAGCAGCCAAGACAGTTTCCCTGGGGCCAACGTCCTGACTTTC
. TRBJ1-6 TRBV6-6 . CASSPVYNSPLHF TGTGCCAGCAGCCCGGTCTATAATTCACCCCTCCACTTT
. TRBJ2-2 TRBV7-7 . CASSLRMTGSTGELFF TGTGCCAGCAGCTTACGGATGACAGGCAGCACCGGGGAGCTGTTTTTT
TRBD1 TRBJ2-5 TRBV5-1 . CASSYYRDRGETQYF TGCGCCAGCAGCTATTACAGGGACAGGGGCGAGACCCAGTACTTC
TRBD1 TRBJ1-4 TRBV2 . CASSGGQGVVDEKLFF TGTGCCAGCAGTGGGGGACAGGGGGTGGTGGACGAAAAACTGTTTTTT
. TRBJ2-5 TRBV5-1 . CASSGASWETQYF TGCGCCAGTTCCGGGGCATCTTGGGAGACCCAGTACTTC
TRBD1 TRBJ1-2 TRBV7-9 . CASSRAYRDSLLPNYGYTF TGTGCCAGCAGCCGAGCCTACCGGGACAGCTTGCTTCCTAACTATGGCTACACCTTC
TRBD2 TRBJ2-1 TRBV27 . CASSISSGISYNEQFF TGTGCCAGCAGTATATCTAGCGGGATCTCCTACAATGAGCAGTTCTTC